This T cell receptor (beta chain) was sequenced in a study of cytomegalovirus exposure and HLA in healthy donors. With 0 bases removed from V and 1 base from J, the gap between germline ends came to 4 bases. CDR1 and CDR2 from the germline V gene are SGHDT and YYEEEE. This CDR3 is built from 13 residues. PCR involved 60 Vbeta and 13 Jbeta primers. Method: immunoSEQ multiplex PCR; TCRdb's copy keeps in-frame clones and lacks some. The table has under 150,000 clones, less than 90% seen once. The sample comprised PBMCs. This rearrangement joins TRBV5-6 to TRBJ1-2; D is unresolved. The receptor was isolated from a man between 40 and 49 years old in good health and CMV-seronegative. CDR3 DNA sequence: TGTGCCAGCAGCTTGGACAGTAACTATGGCTACACCTTC. Its protein product is CASSLDSNYGYTF.